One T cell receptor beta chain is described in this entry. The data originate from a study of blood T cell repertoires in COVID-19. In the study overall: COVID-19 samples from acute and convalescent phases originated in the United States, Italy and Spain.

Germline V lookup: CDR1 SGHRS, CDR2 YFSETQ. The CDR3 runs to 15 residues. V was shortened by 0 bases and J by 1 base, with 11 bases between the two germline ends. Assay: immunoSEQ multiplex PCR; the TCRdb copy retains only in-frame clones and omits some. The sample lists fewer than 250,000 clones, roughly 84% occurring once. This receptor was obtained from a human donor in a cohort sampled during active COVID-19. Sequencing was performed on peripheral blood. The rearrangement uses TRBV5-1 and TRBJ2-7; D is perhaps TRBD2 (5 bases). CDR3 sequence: CASSLAGSYSYEQYF. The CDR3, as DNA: TGCGCCAGCAGCTTGGCGGGGTCTTATTCCTACGAGCAGTACTTC. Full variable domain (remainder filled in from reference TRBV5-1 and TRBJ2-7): KAGVTQTPRYLIKTRGQQVTLSCSPISGHRSVSWYQQTPGQGLQFLFEYFSETQRNKGNFPGRFSGRQFSNSRSEMNVSTLELGDSALYLCASSLAGSYSYEQYFGPGTRLTVT.